This TCR beta chain was recovered during a study of post-analysis software for immune sequencing data (dated by TCRdb to between 2014 and 2016). For the study in its entirety: Disease courses on record covered relapsing-remitting, secondary progressive and progressive-relapsing multiple sclerosis, though some patients had no subtype annotation. A subset of samples was prepared in parallel using single-end sample barcoding, then pooled and co-amplified after Illumina adapter ligation. The patient repertoires were set against about 12 previously published healthy control repertoires from donors whose ages ranged from roughly 6 to 26 years.

Receptor amplification or capture employed PCR. TCRdb names Illumina HiSeq 2500 as the instrument used. To reduce PCR and sequencing biases, unique molecular identifiers were incorporated into the TCR beta cDNA libraries. About 500,000 cDNA molecules were obtained for every 1 to 10 million input T cells, so each molecule roughly corresponded to one T cell. Patient libraries were prepared and sequenced with the same protocol used for the earlier healthy control dataset. Samples belonging to the same batch were prepared together, multiplexed and sequenced on a shared HiSeq lane. Processing in the source paper ran as follows. MIGEC was used to process the raw barcoded reads, and molecular identifier groups with only a single read were discarded before consensus assembly and CDR3 extraction. Clonotype tables were post-analysed with VDJtools, normalizing diversity by down-sampling all datasets to the smallest sample size. In repertoire overlap clustering, CDR3 amino acid sequences, but not nucleotide sequences, were matched to correct batch-related cross-sample contamination. The public reads were reprocessed in TCRdb via fastp at Q25 and MiXCR, keeping in-frame beta chains. Each entry merges the rows of one CDR3 protein and shows their most common DNA and genes. The authors' filters were not applied to this entry. The table for this sample lists 750,000 to 950,000 distinct CDR3 sequences; roughly 58% of them were counted only once. Clones ranked in the top ten supply approximately 4.3% of the sample.

Here is what the overall study found, with its caveats: Direct clustering with F measure showed strong co-clustering of samples prepared in the same batch, prompting a batch-effect correction. The control group was slightly older than the multiple sclerosis patient group. Compared with controls, multiple sclerosis patients had significantly lower normalized Chao1 diversity, a finding suggesting substantial peripheral T-cell clonal expansion. Four or five TRBV segments, including TRBV5-6, TRBV5-1 and TRBV20-1, were significantly more frequent in patients than controls.

To demonstrate the VDJtools post-analysis software, TCR beta repertoires were profiled from the peripheral blood of about 13 young patients with multiple sclerosis. The multiple sclerosis patients were children and adolescents ranging in age from about 6 to 17 years. This clonotype was found a few times. No antigen is known for it. Within one base of it there is no much larger clone, and no base qualities were kept. V and J lose 6 bases and 6 bases, and a span of 20 bases separates them. The germline V gene sets CDR1 to MRHNA and CDR2 to SNTAGT. From cysteine to phenylalanine, the CDR3 is 15 amino acids long. Kept here is only the CDR3 DNA, which spans 45 bases and is read in frame from base 1.

The specimen sequenced was blood. Recombination joined TRBV6-4 with TRBJ1-1, with no confidently assigned D gene. The TCR originated in a girl aged 5 to 17 with multiple sclerosis. CDR3 protein: CASSPASDGLSEAFF. The DNA sequence is given as TGTGCCAGCAGCCCAGCCTCCGACGGGCTATCTGAAGCTTTCTTT.